The present TCR beta chain was sequenced within a study of CD8 T cells in Susac syndrome. Overall study findings and caveats: In its TCR sequencing and HLA analysis, the study acknowledged that the number of individuals was relatively small.

Negative isolation yielded CD8+ and CD4+ T cells; FACS enriched TEMRA cells. With random hexamers, 0.5 to 1 ug RNA was reverse transcribed. The authors amplified TCR beta CDR3 across 54 Vbeta and 13 Jbeta using immunoSEQ multiplex PCR. TCRdb fed the immunoSEQ multiplex PCR reads into MiXCR, producing one record per CDR3 protein. In the table there are about 180,000 distinct CDR3 sequences, 85% to 95% of which are singletons. Germline V gene lookup returns CDR1 MNHNS and CDR2 SASEGT. This CDR3 has 16 residues. The germline V and J ends were trimmed by 5 bases and 4 bases, with 20 bases remaining between them. Points on this clonotype: What it binds is unknown.

What was sequenced was CD8+ T cells from PBMCs. V and J are TRBV6-1 and TRBJ2-5; D perhaps matches TRBD2 (5 bases). This clonotype was sampled from a human donor with multiple sclerosis. The CDR3 DNA sequence: TGTGCCAGCAGTCTCGGCCTAGGGCTAGCAGGAGAGACCCAGTACTTC. Its translation is CASSLGLGLAGETQYF.